The sequence of this TCR beta chain was determined in a study of blood T cell repertoires in COVID-19. Study in general: COVID-19 samples from acute and convalescent phases originated in the United States, Italy and Spain.

TCRdb's table, derived via immunoSEQ multiplex PCR, lists solely in-frame clones and lacks some. This table has 95,000 to 120,000 clones, approximately 89% appearing once. The V gene lost 1 base and the J gene lost 1 base, with 10 bases spanning the gap. Looked up from germline, CDR1 is SGHTA and CDR2 is FQGTGA. The CDR3 is made up of 15 amino acids. Sequencing input: peripheral blood. The clonotype originates from a woman aged 55-69 years with COVID-19, enrolled during active disease. This chain connects TRBV7-3 to TRBJ2-5, with D tentatively TRBD2 (6 bases). CDR3 sequence: CASSLRGGTQETQYF. The CDR3 DNA reads TGTGCCAGCAGCTTAAGAGGAGGGACCCAAGAGACCCAGTACTTC.